This T cell receptor beta chain was identified during a study of Graves' ophthalmopathy and Graves' hyperthyroidism. Study summary: Before any treatment, peripheral blood was taken at the initial diagnosis. Overall study findings and caveats: Ophthalmopathy cases were distinguished from stable hyperthyroidism by a 13-signature model, reaching approximately 88% sensitivity and approximately 83% specificity.

This clonotype was observed at least ten times. Its specificity is not known. Using RNA transcripts, the TCR beta CDR3 regions were amplified. Scientists carried out first-round RT-PCR using HTBI primers and then a second-round multiplex PCR. TCRdb used MiXCR to reprocess the multiplex PCR reads, holding one entry per CDR3 protein. The sample includes about 740,000 distinct CDR3 sequences, approximately 40% of them seen just once. Disease in donors with ophthalmopathy had moderate-to-severe activity, CAS ≥3, NOSPECS ≥4 and under 3 months' duration. CDR1 is SQVTM, CDR2 ANQGSEA, per germline. There are 12 residues in the CDR3.

The chain recombines TRBV29-1 with TRBJ1-1; 10 bases are a match to TRBD1. Sequenced sample: peripheral blood. The clonotype originates from an adult man with Graves' ophthalmopathy. CDR3 sequence (DNA): TGCAGGACGGGACAGGGGCAGGGTGAAGCTTTCTTT. As protein: CRTGQGQGEAFF.